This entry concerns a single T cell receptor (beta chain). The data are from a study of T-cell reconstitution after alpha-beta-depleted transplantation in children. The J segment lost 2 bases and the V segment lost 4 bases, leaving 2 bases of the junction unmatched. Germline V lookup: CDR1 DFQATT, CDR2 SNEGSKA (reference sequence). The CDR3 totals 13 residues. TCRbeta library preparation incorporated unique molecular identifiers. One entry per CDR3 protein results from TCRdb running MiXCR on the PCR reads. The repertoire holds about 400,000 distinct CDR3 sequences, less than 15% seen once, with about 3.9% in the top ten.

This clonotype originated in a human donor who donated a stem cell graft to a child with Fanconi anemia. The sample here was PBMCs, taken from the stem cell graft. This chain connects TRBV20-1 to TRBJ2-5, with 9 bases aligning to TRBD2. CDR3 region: CSATGLAQETQYF. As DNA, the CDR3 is TGCAGTGCTACGGGACTAGCTCAAGAGACCCAGTACTTC.